This T cell receptor (beta chain) derives from a study of PD-L1 blockade in urothelial cancer (dated by TCRdb to between 2016 and 2019). For the study in its entirety: All patients started therapy in the mid-2010s and received atezolizumab 1,200 mg intravenously every 3 weeks. The study, an exploratory multi-omic analysis, examined somatic, immune and clinical correlates of response to PD-L1 blockade with atezolizumab in urothelial cancer. TCR sequencing covered pretreatment tumor samples and matched, serially collected peripheral blood taken before and after atezolizumab treatment. Blood samples gave median yields of around 150,000 T cells and more than 80,000 unique TCRs, along with a median clonality of roughly 0.08. About 90% of the 29 patients were males with bladder-origin urothelial cancer, and about 65% of the roughly 30 reported a prior smoking history. Blood samples were analyzed at 3 weeks after treatment start (second dose) and at 6 weeks after treatment start. Pretreatment blood TCR-seq was available for 27 to 30 patients, at least one posttreatment blood collection was obtained for roughly 24 patients, and tumor TCR-seq was available for roughly 24 patients. Durable clinical benefit was achieved by nine patients and was not achieved by 20 patients. Durable clinical benefit was defined as a progression-free survival longer than 6 months, and TCR features were additionally tested against progression-free survival and overall survival. Patients had an ECOG performance status of 0 or 1 and had received between 0 and 3 prior chemotherapy regimens. In the same patients who had TCR sequencing, pretreatment tumors also underwent whole exome sequencing and RNA sequencing. Study-wide conclusions, independent of this receptor: Because of the small sample size (n ≈ 28) and the many exploratory analyses performed, the results are intended to be regarded as hypothesis-generating. Among patients with durable benefit, tumor-associated TCR clones showed greater expansion in peripheral blood 3 weeks after treatment started (n = 22, p = 0.022). A pretreatment peripheral blood TCR clonality below the median was linked to improved progression-free and overall survival.

To estimate absolute template abundance from read counts, synthetic TCR analog templates were spiked into each PCR. Using the immunoSEQ assay, TCRbeta CDR3 regions were amplified from genomic DNA with bias-controlled V and J gene primers. Sequencing of rearranged TCRbeta segments was done at approximately 20X coverage. The study's own analysis went as follows. Sequencing errors were corrected by clustering, and CDR3s were annotated against IMGT so that V, D and J genes could be assigned. Out-of-frame and stop-codon sequences were excluded, and only productive TCRbeta rearrangements were used in downstream analyses. Clonality was calculated as one minus the Shannon entropy normalized by the log of the number of unique productive sequences. Clones differing between time points or between blood and tumor were identified using Fisher's exact test with Benjamini-Hochberg correction, with an adjusted p below 0.01 applied as the threshold. Entries here come from immuneACCESS through TCRdb and include only in-frame sequences with V and J called. Some clones fail to appear in such tables; in the studies checked, an unresolved V gene covers under half of the shortfall, and the cause of the remainder is unknown. The D gene and trimming were derived from the DNA, and the V and J assignments and clone size from that table. For this sample there are 95,000 or so clones; around 90% appear just once. The ten top clones hold 1.5% to 2.5% of the sample.

According to the study, the label for this sample's time point signals: pretreatment peripheral blood. The cohort comprised nearly 30 patients with locally advanced or metastatic urothelial carcinoma treated at Memorial Sloan Kettering on a trial protocol. Peripheral blood mononuclear cells were collected pretreatment and during treatment, at between 1 and 8 total time points per patient. The Qiagen DNeasy Blood extraction kit was used to purify genomic DNA from total PBMCs and tumor samples. PBMCs were collected pretreatment and during treatment, and were isolated and stored as previously described. Of note for this clone: The clone's antigen remains unknown. No qualities accompany the bases; no much larger clone lies one base away.

Counted from cysteine to phenylalanine, this CDR3 has 14 amino acids. Here the CDR3 DNA is all that survives: 42 bases in frame from base 1. The germline V gene (reference sequence) yields GTSNPN for CDR1 and SVGIG for CDR2. Trimmed from V: 5 bases; trimmed from J: 4 bases; junction bases lacking a gene match: 5. The TCR comes from a man aged 55 to 70 with urothelial cancer. Recombination joined TRBV30 with TRBJ1-5; 10 junctional bases match TRBD1. The sequenced sample was PBMCs, obtained around atezolizumab (anti-PD-L1) treatment. The nucleotide sequence is TGTGCCTGGGTCGGGACAGGGGAAAATCAGCCCCAGCATTTT. It translates as CAWVGTGENQPQHF.